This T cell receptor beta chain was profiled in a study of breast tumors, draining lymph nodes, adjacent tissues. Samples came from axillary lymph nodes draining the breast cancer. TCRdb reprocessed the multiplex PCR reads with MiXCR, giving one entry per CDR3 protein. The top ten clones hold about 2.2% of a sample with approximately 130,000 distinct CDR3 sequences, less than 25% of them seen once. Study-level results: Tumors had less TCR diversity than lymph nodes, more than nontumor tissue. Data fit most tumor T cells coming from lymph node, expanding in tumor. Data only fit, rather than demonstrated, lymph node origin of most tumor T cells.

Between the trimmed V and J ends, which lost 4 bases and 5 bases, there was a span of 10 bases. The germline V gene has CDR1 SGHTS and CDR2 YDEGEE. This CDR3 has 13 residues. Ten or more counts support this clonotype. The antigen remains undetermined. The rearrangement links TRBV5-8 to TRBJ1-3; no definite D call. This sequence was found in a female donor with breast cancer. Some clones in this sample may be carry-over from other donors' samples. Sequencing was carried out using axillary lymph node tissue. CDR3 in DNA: TGTGCCAGCAGCCCCCCGCTTCGAAACACCATATATTTT. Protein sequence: CASSPPLRNTIYF.